This T cell receptor (beta chain) was sequenced for a study of T cell responses to AZD1222 COVID-19 vaccine. Study-wide findings and caveats: Baseline seropositives among AZD1222 recipients totaled only 5 to 7. An increase in Spike-specific TCR breadth and depth was observed after two AZD1222 doses. Mapped onto spike, vaccine-associated CD4 TCRs spanned it and were dominant at 160-218 and 743-854. In a largely white British group with more females than males, clonal diversity was possibly underestimated.

The table lists this clone with a count of one. Its antigen is not known. The method was immunoSEQ multiplex PCR; TCRdb's version includes in-frame clones alone and lacks a portion of them. The sample includes over 50,000 clones, about four fifths of them seen just once. The sequencing here drew on peripheral blood, taken 28 days after the second AZD1222 dose. The sequence derives from an adult who received the AZD1222 COVID-19 vaccine.

CDR3 sequence: CASSEGAALGYTF. The DNA of the CDR3 is TGCGCCAGCAGTGAGGGGGCGGCACTGGGCTACACCTTC. The V and J genes are TRBV10-2 and TRBJ1-2; D is possibly TRBD1 (5 bases). Trimming took 2 bases from V and 8 from J, leaving 12 bases between them. Germline CDR1 WSHSY, CDR2 SAAADI. The CDR3 extends over 13 amino acids.